This is a list of T cell receptor beta chains from one sample in a study of blood T cells in healthy people across ages. TCRdb used MiXCR to reprocess the 5' RACE reads, holding one entry per CDR3 protein. The data hold about 1 million distinct CDR3 sequences, with 40% to 50% observed a single time. The sequenced sample was blood. The receptors come from a woman aged 55-70 years in good health. The CDR3 runs from the conserved cysteine through the conserved F or W. A D gene is named only where the DNA matches it firmly. Not all rows give a size; the values are once, few, many and, for expanded clones, a class.

clone size,J gene,D gene,V gene,CDR3 DNA,CDR3 protein
many,TRBJ2-5,-,TRBV18,TGTGCCAGCTCACCACCGGTCTCGGGGCAAGAGACCCAGTACTTC,CASSPPVSGQETQYF
-,TRBJ1-4,-,TRBV14,TGTGCCAGCAGCCCCACAAGGGCAACTAATGAAAAACTGTTTTTT,CASSPTRATNEKLFF
-,TRBJ2-5,-,TRBV7-8,TGTGCCAGCAGCTTTCTCGACCAAGAGACCCAGTACTTC,CASSFLDQETQYF
-,TRBJ2-5,-,TRBV6-2/TRBV6-3,TGTGCCAGCAGTTACCCACAGGGAAAAGAGACCCAGTACTTC,CASSYPQGKETQYF
-,TRBJ2-7,-,TRBV6-4,TGTGCCAGCATTCTCAGGGACGAGCAGTACTTC,CASILRDEQYF
few,TRBJ2-7,-,TRBV4-1,TGCGCCAGCAGCCCACTTATGAACACCTACGAGCAGTACTTC,CASSPLMNTYEQYF
-,TRBJ1-6,-,TRBV4-2,TGTGCCAGCAGCCAATCGTCCGGGATGCGGAATTCACCCCTCCACTTT,CASSQSSGMRNSPLHF
-,TRBJ1-1,-,TRBV30,TGTGCCTGTCGAACAGGTAGTAGCACTGAAGCTTTCTTT,CACRTGSSTEAFF
few,TRBJ2-7,-,TRBV29-1,TGCAGCGTGAGGGCGTTCACCTCTAGGGAGCAGTACTTC,CSVRAFTSREQYF
few,TRBJ1-2,-,TRBV6-5,TGTGCCAGCAGTGCCCCCGGGGACTATGGCTACACCTTC,CASSAPGDYGYTF
few,TRBJ2-7,TRBD1,TRBV15,TGTGCCACCAGCAGAGAGGTGAGGGACAGGGACGAGCAGTACTTC,CATSREVRDRDEQYF
-,TRBJ2-3,-,TRBV3-1,TGTGCCAGCAGCCCACATTGGGGGGATTTTAACGCAGATACGCAGTATTTT,CASSPHWGDFNADTQYF
-,TRBJ2-1,-,TRBV27,TGTGCCAGCAGGCGAGCGGAAGACTCCTACAATGAGCAGTTCTTC,CASRRAEDSYNEQFF
few,TRBJ2-3,-,TRBV20-1,TGCAGCACGGACGCGGGGTCGTCTAGCACAGATACGCAGTATTTT,CSTDAGSSSTDTQYF
many,TRBJ2-7,-,TRBV6-2/TRBV6-3,TGTGCCAGCAGTGCGGGATTCTCCTACGAGCAGTACTTC,CASSAGFSYEQYF
-,TRBJ2-4,-,TRBV14,TGTGCCAGCAGCCAAGTAGCAGCTCTAAGGATTGGCAAAAACATTCAGTACTTC,CASSQVAALRIGKNIQYF
-,TRBJ2-1,TRBD2,TRBV20-1,TGCAGTGCCACGGGGGCTAGCGGGACCTACAATGAGCAGTTCTTC,CSATGASGTYNEQFF
-,TRBJ2-7,-,TRBV27,TGTGCCAGCAGTTTGGGGGGACGGTTCTACGAGCAGTACTTC,CASSLGGRFYEQYF
-,TRBJ1-1,-,TRBV11-2,TGTGCCAGCAGCCTATCAGCCTCGAACACTGAAGCTTTCTTT,CASSLSASNTEAFF
few,TRBJ2-6,-,TRBV14,TGTGCCAGCAGCCAAGGACAGGCTGGGGCCAACGTCCTGACTTTC,CASSQGQAGANVLTF
-,TRBJ2-7,-,TRBV29-1,TGCAGCGCCGAGGGGGGGGACCACAATGAGCAGTACTTC,CSAEGGDHNEQYF
once,TRBJ1-2,-,TRBV7-8,TGTGCCAGCAGCTTAGCGCGGGAGGGCCACTATGGCTACACCTTC,CASSLAREGHYGYTF
-,TRBJ2-3,TRBD1,TRBV4-1,TGCGCCAGCAGCCGTGGACAGGGTTTAGCAGATACGCAGTATTTT,CASSRGQGLADTQYF
-,TRBJ2-5,TRBD2,TRBV20-1,TGCAGTGCTGAAGCCTTCGCTAGCGGGAGTTTGGAGACCCAGTACTTC,CSAEAFASGSLETQYF
-,TRBJ2-4,TRBD1,TRBV20-1,TGCAGTGCTCCAGACAGGGGAAGAAACATTCAGTACTTC,CSAPDRGRNIQYF
few,TRBJ2-5,-,TRBV12-5,TGTGCTAGTGGTCGCGGCCCCCAAGAGACCCAGTACTTC,CASGRGPQETQYF
few,TRBJ2-1,TRBD2,TRBV7-2,TGTGCCAGCAGCTTAGGTGCTAGCGGGGGGGATGAGCAGTTCTTC,CASSLGASGGDEQFF
-,TRBJ2-1,TRBD2,TRBV3-1,TGTGCCAGCAGCCCAAATACGGGACTAGGCTACAATGAGCAGTTCTTC,CASSPNTGLGYNEQFF
-,TRBJ1-5,TRBD1,TRBV18,TGTGCCAGCTCATCTACAGGGGGCCAGGGCAATCAGCCCCAGCATTTT,CASSSTGGQGNQPQHF
once,TRBJ2-3,-,TRBV20-1,TGCAGTGCTAGAGAACTATACGGGATCACAGATACGCAGTATTTT,CSARELYGITDTQYF
few,TRBJ1-5,TRBD1,TRBV7-2,TGTGCCAGCAGCCAGACAGGGGATAGCAATCAGCCCCAGCATTTT,CASSQTGDSNQPQHF
-,TRBJ1-5,-,TRBV29-1,TGCAGCGTTGACAGGGATCGGGCCTGGAATCAGCCCCAGCATTTT,CSVDRDRAWNQPQHF
-,TRBJ2-1,-,TRBV28,TGTGCCAGCAGTTTATGGGGGGAAAGCTACAATGAGCAGTTCTTC,CASSLWGESYNEQFF
-,TRBJ2-5,-,TRBV20-1,TGCAGTGCTAGAGACCCGACTAGGCAACAGGAGACCCAGTACTTC,CSARDPTRQQETQYF
once,TRBJ2-7,TRBD1,TRBV20-1,TGCAGTGCAAGACTTAATAGGGGGCACTACGAGCAGTACTTC,CSARLNRGHYEQYF